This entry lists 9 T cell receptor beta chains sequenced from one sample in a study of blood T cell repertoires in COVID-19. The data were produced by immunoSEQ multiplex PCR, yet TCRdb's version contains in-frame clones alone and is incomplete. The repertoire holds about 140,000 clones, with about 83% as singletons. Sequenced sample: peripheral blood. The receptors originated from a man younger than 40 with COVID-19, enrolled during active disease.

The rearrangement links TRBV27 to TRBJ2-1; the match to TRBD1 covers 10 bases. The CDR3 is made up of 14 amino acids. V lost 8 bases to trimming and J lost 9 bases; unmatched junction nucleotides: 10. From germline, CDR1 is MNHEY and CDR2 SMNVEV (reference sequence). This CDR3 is CASRDRGRKAEQFF. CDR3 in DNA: TGTGCCAGCCGAGACAGGGGGCGAAAAGCTGAGCAGTTCTTC.

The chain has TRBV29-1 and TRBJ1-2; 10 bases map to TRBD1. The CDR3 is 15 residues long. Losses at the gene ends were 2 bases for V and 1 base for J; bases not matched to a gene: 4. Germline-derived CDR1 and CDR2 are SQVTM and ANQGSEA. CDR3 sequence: CSVERDRGLNYGYTF. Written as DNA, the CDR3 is TGCAGCGTTGAACGGGACAGGGGCCTTAACTATGGCTACACCTTC. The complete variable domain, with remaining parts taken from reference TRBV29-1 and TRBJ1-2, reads SAVISQKPSRDICQRGTSLTIQCQVDSQVTMMFWYRQQPGQSLTLIATANQGSEATYESGFVIDKFPISRPNLTFSTLTVSNMSPEDSSIYLCSVERDRGLNYGYTFGSGTRLTVV.

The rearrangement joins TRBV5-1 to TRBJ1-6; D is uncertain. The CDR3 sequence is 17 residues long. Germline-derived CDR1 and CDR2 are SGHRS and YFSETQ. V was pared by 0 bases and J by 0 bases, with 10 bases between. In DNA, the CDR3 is TGCGCCAGCAGCTTGGCAACGGCGGCCTCCTATAATTCACCCCTCCACTTT. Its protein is CASSLATAASYNSPLHF.

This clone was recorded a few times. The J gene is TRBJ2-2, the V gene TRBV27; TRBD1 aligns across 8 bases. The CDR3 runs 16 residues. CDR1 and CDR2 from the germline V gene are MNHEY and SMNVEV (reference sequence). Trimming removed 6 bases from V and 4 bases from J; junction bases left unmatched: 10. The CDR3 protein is CASRASGQVSTGELFF. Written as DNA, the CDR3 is TGTGCCAGCAGAGCCTCGGGACAGGTCTCCACCGGGGAGCTGTTTTTT.

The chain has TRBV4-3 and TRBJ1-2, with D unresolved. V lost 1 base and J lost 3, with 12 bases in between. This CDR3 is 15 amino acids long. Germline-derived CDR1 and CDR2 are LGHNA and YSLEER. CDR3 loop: CASSQGSEGYYGYTF. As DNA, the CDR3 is TGCGCCAGCAGCCAAGGTTCGGAGGGATACTATGGCTACACCTTC.

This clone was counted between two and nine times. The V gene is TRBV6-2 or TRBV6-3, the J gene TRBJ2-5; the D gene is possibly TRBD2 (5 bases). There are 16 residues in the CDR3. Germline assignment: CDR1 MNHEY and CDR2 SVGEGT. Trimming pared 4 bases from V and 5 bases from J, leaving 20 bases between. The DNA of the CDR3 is TGTGCCAGCAGTTCACCACTACGGGATTTATGGGAGACCCAGTACTTC. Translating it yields CASSSPLRDLWETQYF.

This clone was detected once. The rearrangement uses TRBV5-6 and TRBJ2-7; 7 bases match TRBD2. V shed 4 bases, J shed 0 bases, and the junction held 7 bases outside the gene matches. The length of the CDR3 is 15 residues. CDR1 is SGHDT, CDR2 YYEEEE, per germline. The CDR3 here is CASSPFGGGSYEQYF. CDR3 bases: TGTGCCAGCAGCCCCTTTGGGGGGGGCTCCTACGAGCAGTACTTC.

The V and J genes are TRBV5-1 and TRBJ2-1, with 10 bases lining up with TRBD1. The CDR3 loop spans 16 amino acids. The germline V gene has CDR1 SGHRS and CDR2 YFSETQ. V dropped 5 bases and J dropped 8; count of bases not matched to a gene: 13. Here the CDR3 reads CASRTAPGQGRHEQFF. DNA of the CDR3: TGCGCCAGCAGAACCGCTCCGGGACAGGGGCGGCATGAGCAGTTCTTC.

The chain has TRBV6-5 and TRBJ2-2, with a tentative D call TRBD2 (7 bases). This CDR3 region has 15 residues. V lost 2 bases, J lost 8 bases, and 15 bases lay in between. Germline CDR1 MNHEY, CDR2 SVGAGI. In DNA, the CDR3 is TGTGCCAGCAGTTACATTCGGGGGGCGGCGGGGGAGCTGTTTTTT. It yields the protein CASSYIRGAAGELFF.